This T cell receptor (beta chain) was observed in a study of CD8 T cells in ankylosing spondylitis. Using its own MiXCR run on the 5' RACE reads, TCRdb lists one record per CDR3 protein. Among about 240,000 distinct CDR3 sequences listed, about 10% were seen once. From germline, CDR1 is SEHNR and CDR2 FQNEAQ (reference sequence). This CDR3 has 11 amino acids. This clonotype has at least ten counts. Its matching antigen is unknown. Compared with germline, one end of the junction differs, possibly owing to a read error. Study-wide results and limits: What appeared characteristic of ankylosing spondylitis blood was a TCR beta motif of fewer than ten highly homologous variants.

This chain connects TRBV7-9 to TRBJ2-1; a possible D gene is TRBD1 (5 bases). Specimen: blood, either unsorted or a sorted T cell fraction (not recorded which). The clonotype originates from a male donor with ankylosing spondylitis or in good health (not recorded which). For the CDR3, the DNA is TGTGCCAGCAGCTTTATCCAGGGCGAGATCTTC. This encodes CASSFIQGEIF.